This T cell receptor (beta chain) was obtained from a study of blood T cell repertoires in COVID-19. Overall study: The United States, Italy and Spain supplied acute and convalescent COVID-19 samples. Sample material is recorded as cDNA or gDNA derived from T cells, B-cell-depleted T cells, or PBMCs.

This CDR3 is 15 amino acids long. The V end was cut by 3 bases, the J end by 4 bases, with 16 bases between. Germline CDR1 and CDR2: SGHNT and YYREEE (reference sequence). Each recovered donor of Cohort 3 presented with two negative PCRs, clearance, or symptom resolution. Per the original data handling: Scientists estimated how many nucleated cells there were by amplifying reference gene primers. Sequencing was performed with immunoSEQ multiplex PCR; in TCRdb, only in-frame clones are kept and a portion is missing. The V and J calls and clone size were taken over from that table, and D and trimming were inferred from the DNA. The table lists roughly 280,000 clones, roughly 89% of them singletons, with under 2.5% in the top ten.

This sequence originates from a woman between 55 and 75 years old who had recovered from COVID-19. Input material: PBMCs or T cells enriched from blood (not recorded which). V is TRBV5-4 and J is TRBJ1-2; D is perhaps TRBD1 (5 bases). The CDR3 reads CASSSPGAGIYGYTF. The CDR3 DNA is TGTGCCAGCAGCTCCCCTGGGGCAGGGATCTATGGCTACACCTTC.